The 17 T cell receptor beta chains presented below share a single source sample, sequenced in a study of metastatic and nonmetastatic thyroid tumors. Patients underwent thyroid surgery, and none had received any treatment before it. TCRdb reprocessed the PCR reads using MiXCR. The profile shows over 30,000 clones, approximately 16% of them singletons. Sequencing was carried out using blood. The receptors were gathered from a male donor with papillary thyroid cancer or a benign thyroid nodule (not recorded which). Some clones in this sample may be carry-over from other donors' samples.

Of note for this clone: Just one base apart from a much larger clone, this may be a read error. The rearrangement uses TRBV9 and TRBJ2-7; perhaps TRBD1 as D (6 bases). Looked up from germline, CDR1 is SGDLS and CDR2 is YYNGEE. The CDR3 loop spans 13 amino acids. The CDR3 DNA reads TGTGCCCGCAGCGTAGCGACAGGCCGAGAGCAGTACTTC. As protein: CARSVATGREQYF. Full variable domain (remainder filled in from reference TRBV9 and TRBJ2-7): DSGVTQTPKHLITATGQRVTLRCSPRSGDLSVYWYQQSLDQGLQFLIQYYNGEERAKGNILERFSAQQFPDLHSELNLSSLELGDSALYFCARSVATGREQYFGPGTRLTVT.

Many counts were recorded for this clone. The rearrangement links TRBV9 to TRBJ2-7; 7 nucleotides align to TRBD2. Looked up from germline, CDR1 is SGDLS and CDR2 is YYNGEE. After removal of 0 bases from V and 6 bases from J, the junction contained 6 bases not matched to a gene. The CDR3 is 14 amino acids. The CDR3 nucleotides read TGTGCCAGCAGCGTAGGCAGGGAGGGTGCCGAGCAGTACTTC. It yields the protein CASSVGREGAEQYF.

Ten or more counts support this clone. The chain couples TRBV19 to TRBJ1-5; no reliable D call. The CDR3 totals 12 residues. V lost 6 bases and J 6 bases, leaving 9 bases between the germline ends. Germline assignment: CDR1 LNHDA and CDR2 SQIVND (reference sequence). The CDR3 nucleotides read TGTGCCAGTAGGACGGGGTCTCAGCCCCAGCATTTT. This translates into CASRTGSQPQHF.

Many counts were recorded for this clone. This sample includes further DNA sequences coding for the same CDR3. This chain connects TRBV12-3 or TRBV12-4 to TRBJ1-5; D is possibly TRBD1 (5 bases). This CDR3 has 11 residues. The V end lost 5 bases, the J end lost 12 bases, and 11 bases lay between the germline ends. DNA of the CDR3: TGTGCCAGCAGTCGGGACGAAGTCCAGCATTTT. Protein sequence: CASSRDEVQHF.

This clone was detected many times. The chain couples TRBV30 to TRBJ1-1; 7 bases agree with TRBD1. V shed 6 bases, J shed 2 bases, and the junction held 6 bases outside the gene matches. This CDR3 region has 13 residues. The V gene's germline CDR1 is GTSNPN and CDR2 SVGIG (reference sequence). The CDR3 region has the DNA TGTGCCTGTACCGGGACAGCAAACACTGAAGCTTTCTTT. It codes for CACTGTANTEAFF.

This clone was recorded many times. This chain joins TRBV10-3 and TRBJ1-5; 7 nucleotides agree with TRBD1. Germline V CDR1 and CDR2: ENHRY, SYGVKD. CDR3 length: 14 amino acids. V was pared by 6 bases and J by 7 bases, with 9 bases of the junction left unmatched. The CDR3 DNA is TGTGCCATCAGCAACGAGGGGGCAGGCCAGCCCCAGCATTTT. Protein: CAISNEGAGQPQHF.

This clone was seen just once. This chain joins TRBV5-1 and TRBJ2-3; no clear D. V was pared by 0 bases and J by 7 bases, with 3 bases between. This CDR3 region has 11 residues. Per germline, CDR1 SGHRS and CDR2 YFSETQ. The CDR3 DNA reads TGCGCCAGCAGCTTGGAGTATACGCAGTATTTT. Its translation: CASSLEYTQYF.

Comment on this clone: Because the CDR3 is missing its conserved closing phenylalanine or tryptophan, this is likely a read error. This chain connects TRBV19 to TRBJ2-1, with 8 bases matching TRBD1. Germline lookup yields CDR1 LNHDA and CDR2 SQIVND (reference sequence). Trimming took 2 bases from V and 5 from J; bases not matched to a gene: 5. The CDR3 consists of 15 residues. The CDR3 DNA reads as TGTGCCAGTAGTATAATCGACAGGGGAAACAATGAGCAGTTCTTA. It translates to CASSIIDRGNNEQFL.

This clone was picked up a small number of times. V and J are TRBV7-3 and TRBJ2-1, with 11 bases fitting TRBD2. This CDR3 spans 16 amino acids. CDR1 SGHTA and CDR2 FQGTGA come from the germline V gene. V shed 3 bases, J shed 4 bases, and the junction held 5 bases outside the gene matches. DNA for the CDR3: TGTGCCAGCAGCTTCACCGGGACTAGCGGATACAATGAGCAGTTCTTC. It specifies CASSFTGTSGYNEQFF.

The chain links TRBV7-3 to TRBJ2-1, with unresolved D. The CDR3 runs to 14 residues. Trimming took off 3 bases at V and 3 bases at J, with 9 bases between the two ends. Looked up from germline, CDR1 is SGHTA and CDR2 is FQGTGA. CDR3 sequence reads: CASSLSADYNEQFF. CDR3 coding DNA: TGTGCCAGCAGCTTGAGTGCAGACTACAATGAGCAGTTCTTC.

This clone appeared many times. The chain has TRBV20-1 and TRBJ2-7, with D possibly being TRBD2 (5 bases). Trimming removed 5 bases at V and 3 bases at J, with 14 bases between. Germline assignment: CDR1 DFQATT and CDR2 SNEGSKA (reference sequence). The length of the CDR3 is 13 residues. CDR3 loop: CSAPPRTDYEQYF. DNA of the CDR3: TGCAGTGCTCCGCCTCGGACTGACTACGAGCAGTACTTC.

The gene calls are TRBV28 and TRBJ1-3; no clear D. The CDR3 has 14 amino acids. Germline V gene data show CDR1 as MDHEN and CDR2 as SYDVKM. V was cut by 5 bases and J by 0 bases, with 8 bases left in between. The CDR3 loop is CASSLHTSGNTIYF. In nucleotides, the CDR3 is TGTGCCAGCAGTCTACACACCTCTGGAAACACCATATATTTT.

This clone was picked up many times. The gene calls are TRBV7-9 and TRBJ2-7; a possible D gene is TRBD1 (6 bases). The CDR3 is made up of 14 amino acids. Trimming took 4 bases from V and 4 from J, leaving 14 bases between them. Germline CDR1 SEHNR, CDR2 FQNEAQ (reference sequence). The CDR3, as DNA: TGTGCCAGCAGCTCAGGGGTAGGGTGGTACGAGCAGTACTTC. Translation gives CASSSGVGWYEQYF.

At least ten counts were recorded for this clone. A read error may produce the germline difference seen at one junction end. The V gene is TRBV6-6, the J gene TRBJ2-2; TRBD2 matches 10 bases. The germline CDR1 and CDR2 sequences are MNHNY and SVGAGI (reference sequence). CDR3 length: 16 residues. Here the CDR3 reads CAGSYSLAGATGELFF. CDR3 nucleotides: TGTGCCGGCAGTTACTCGCTAGCGGGAGCCACCGGGGAGCTGTTTTTT.

V and J are TRBV7-9 and TRBJ2-2; 8 positions match TRBD1. Germline assignment: CDR1 SEHNR and CDR2 FQNEAQ (reference sequence). J gave up 8 bases and V 5 bases, and 4 bases lay outside the gene matches. The CDR3 consists of 13 residues. The CDR3 region has the DNA TGTGCCAGCAGCCCAGGGGACAGGGGGGAGCTGTTTTTT. It encodes CASSPGDRGELFF.

The sample holds many counts of this clone. The chain carries TRBV5-1 and TRBJ1-1; D perhaps matches TRBD1 (5 bases). This CDR3 region has 14 residues. The V gene's germline CDR1 is SGHRS and CDR2 YFSETQ. With 0 bases removed from V and 5 bases from J, the gap between germline ends came to 11 bases. The DNA for the CDR3 is TGCGCCAGCAGCTTGGATGGGCGGGGGACTGAAGCTTTCTTT. Encoded protein: CASSLDGRGTEAFF.

At least ten counts were recorded for this clone. The V gene is TRBV3-1, the J gene TRBJ2-3, with D possibly TRBD2 on 6 matching bases. Germline V gene sequence: CDR1 LGHDT, CDR2 YNNKEL (reference sequence). V lost 7 bases, J lost 3 bases, and 11 bases lay in between. The CDR3 is 13 amino acids. In nucleotides, the CDR3 is TGTGCCAGCAAGGTCGGGAGTACAGATACGCAGTATTTT. Amino acid sequence: CASKVGSTDTQYF.